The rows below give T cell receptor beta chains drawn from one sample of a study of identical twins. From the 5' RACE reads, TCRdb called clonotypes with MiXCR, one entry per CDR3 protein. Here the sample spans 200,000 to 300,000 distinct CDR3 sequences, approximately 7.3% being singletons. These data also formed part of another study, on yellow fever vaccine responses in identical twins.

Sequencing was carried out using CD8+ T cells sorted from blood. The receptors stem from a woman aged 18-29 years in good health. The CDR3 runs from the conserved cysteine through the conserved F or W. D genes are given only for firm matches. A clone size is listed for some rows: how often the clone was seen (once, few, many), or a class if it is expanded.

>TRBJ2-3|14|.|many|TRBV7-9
CASSYVRGTDTQYF
TGTGCCAGCAGCTACGTCCGGGGCACAGATACGCAGTATTTT
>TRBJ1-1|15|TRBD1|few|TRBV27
CASSLSPQGTTEAFF
TGTGCCAGCAGTTTATCCCCACAGGGGACCACTGAAGCTTTCTTT
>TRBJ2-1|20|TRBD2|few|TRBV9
CASSVDSPTSGSHGGNEQFF
TGTGCCAGCAGCGTAGATTCCCCGACTAGCGGGAGTCATGGGGGCAATGAGCAGTTCTTC
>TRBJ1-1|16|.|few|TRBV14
CASSQDGWVGDTEAFF
TGTGCCAGCAGCCAAGATGGCTGGGTGGGGGACACTGAAGCTTTCTTT
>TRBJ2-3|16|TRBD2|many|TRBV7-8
CASARELAGGTDTQYF
TGTGCCAGCGCCCGGGAATTAGCGGGAGGCACAGATACGCAGTATTTT
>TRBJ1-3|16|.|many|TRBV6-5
CASSYSEGFGGNTIYF
TGTGCCAGCAGTTACTCGGAGGGGTTTGGTGGAAACACCATATATTTT
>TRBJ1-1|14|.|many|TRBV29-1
CSVEDLGRGSEAFF
TGCAGCGTTGAAGATCTAGGCAGGGGTTCTGAAGCTTTCTTT
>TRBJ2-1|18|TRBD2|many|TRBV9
CASSVGLAGASSYNEQFF
TGTGCCAGCAGCGTAGGACTAGCGGGAGCGAGCTCCTACAATGAGCAGTTCTTC
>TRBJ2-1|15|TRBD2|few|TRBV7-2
CASSLTSGSFDEQFF
TGTGCCAGCAGCCTAACTAGCGGGTCCTTCGATGAGCAGTTCTTC
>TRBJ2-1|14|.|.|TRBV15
CPTSRSAGNNEQFF
TGTCCCACCAGCAGATCCGCAGGGAACAATGAGCAGTTCTTC
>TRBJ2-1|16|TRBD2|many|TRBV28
CASSSETSGFYNEQFF
TGTGCCAGCAGTTCCGAGACTAGCGGGTTCTACAATGAGCAGTTCTTC
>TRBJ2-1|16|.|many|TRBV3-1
CASSHSDLPSYNEQFF
TGTGCCAGCAGCCATAGTGACCTGCCTTCCTACAATGAGCAGTTCTTC
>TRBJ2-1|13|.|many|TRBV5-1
CASSFPTYNEQFF
TGCGCCAGCAGCTTCCCAACCTACAATGAGCAGTTCTTC
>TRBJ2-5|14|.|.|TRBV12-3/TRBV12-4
CASSLGRPIETQYF
TGTGCCAGCAGTTTGGGACGGCCGATAGAGACCCAGTACTTC
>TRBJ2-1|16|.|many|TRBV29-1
CSVEAQWGSSYNEQFF
TGCAGCGTTGAAGCTCAATGGGGAAGCTCCTACAATGAGCAGTTCTTC
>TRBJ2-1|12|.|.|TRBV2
CASQTGLNEQFF
TGTGCCAGTCAAACAGGGCTCAATGAGCAGTTCTTC
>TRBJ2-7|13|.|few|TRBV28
CASSLRGISEQYF
TGTGCCAGCAGTTTACGGGGGATCAGCGAGCAGTACTTC
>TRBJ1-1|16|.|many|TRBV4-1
CASSPVHGGLNTEAFF
TGCGCCAGCAGCCCCGTCCATGGTGGGTTGAACACTGAAGCTTTCTTT
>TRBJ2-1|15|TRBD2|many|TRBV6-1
CASSEVAGGPSEQFF
TGTGCCAGCAGTGAAGTAGCGGGAGGGCCGAGTGAGCAGTTCTTC
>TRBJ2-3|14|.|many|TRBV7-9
CASSDRLQTDTQYF
TGTGCCAGCAGTGACAGGTTGCAAACAGATACGCAGTATTTT
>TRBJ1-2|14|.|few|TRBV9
CASTFGGNNYGYTF
TGTGCCAGCACCTTCGGGGGTAATAACTATGGCTACACCTTC
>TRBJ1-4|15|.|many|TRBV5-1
CASSPRLFRGEKLFF
TGCGCCAGCAGCCCGCGACTGTTCCGGGGTGAAAAACTGTTTTTT
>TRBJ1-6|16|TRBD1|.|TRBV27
CASSSNPDRAISPLHF
TGTGCCAGCAGTTCAAACCCGGACAGGGCAATTTCACCCCTCCACTTT
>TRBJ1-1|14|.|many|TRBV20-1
CSARVPNGGTEAFF
TGCAGTGCTAGGGTGCCTAACGGGGGCACTGAAGCTTTCTTT
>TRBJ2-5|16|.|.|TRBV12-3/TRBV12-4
CASSYGLKRPQETQYF
TGTGCCAGCAGTTACGGACTAAAGCGCCCGCAGGAGACCCAGTACTTC
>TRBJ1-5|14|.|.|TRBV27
CASSLSSENQPQHF
TGTGCCAGCAGTTTATCCTCGGAAAATCAGCCCCAGCATTTT
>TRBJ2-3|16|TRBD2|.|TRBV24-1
CATSDPSGGWADTQYF
TGTGCCACCAGTGACCCGAGCGGGGGATGGGCAGATACGCAGTATTTT
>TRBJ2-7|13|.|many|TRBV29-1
CSVEGDRTYEQYF
TGCAGCGTTGAGGGAGACAGGACCTACGAGCAGTACTTC
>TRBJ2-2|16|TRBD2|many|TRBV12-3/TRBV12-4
CASRSSGGLNTGELFF
TGTGCCAGCAGGAGTAGCGGGGGGCTGAACACCGGGGAGCTGTTTTTT
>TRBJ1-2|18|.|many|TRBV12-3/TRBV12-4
CASSNMGQGPFPLYGYTF
TGTGCCAGCAGTAATATGGGGCAGGGACCCTTTCCCCTCTATGGCTACACCTTC
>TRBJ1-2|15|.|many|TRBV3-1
CASSQEGYGIYGYTF
TGTGCCAGCAGCCAAGAGGGGTACGGGATCTATGGCTACACCTTC
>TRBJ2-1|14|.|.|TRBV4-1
CASSQDWRNNEQFF
TGCGCCAGCAGCCAAGACTGGCGGAACAATGAGCAGTTCTTC
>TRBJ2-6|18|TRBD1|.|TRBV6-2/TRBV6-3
CASTRDSYRNSGANVLTF
TGTGCCAGCACCCGGGACAGCTATAGAAACTCTGGGGCCAACGTCCTGACTTTC
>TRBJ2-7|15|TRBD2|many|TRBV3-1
CASSPSGESSYEQYF
TGTGCCAGCAGCCCGAGCGGGGAAAGCTCCTACGAGCAGTACTTC
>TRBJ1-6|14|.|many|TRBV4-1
CASSPNQYNSPLHF
TGCGCCAGCAGCCCGAATCAGTATAATTCACCCCTCCACTTT
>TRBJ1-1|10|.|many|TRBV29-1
CSVEDSEAFF
TGCAGCGTTGAAGACTCTGAAGCTTTCTTT
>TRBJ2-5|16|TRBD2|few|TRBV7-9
CASSGFLAGAQETQYF
TGTGCCAGCAGCGGATTCCTAGCGGGGGCACAAGAGACCCAGTACTTC
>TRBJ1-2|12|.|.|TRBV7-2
CATSEVPYGYTF
TGTGCCACCTCCGAGGTTCCCTATGGCTACACCTTC
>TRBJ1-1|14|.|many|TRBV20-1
CSTIREARNTEAFF
TGCAGTACTATCAGGGAGGCCAGGAACACTGAAGCTTTCTTT
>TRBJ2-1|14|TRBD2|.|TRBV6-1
CASSELAGGNEQFF
TGTGCCAGCAGTGAACTAGCGGGGGGGAATGAGCAGTTCTTC
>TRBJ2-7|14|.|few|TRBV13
CASSRRESSYEQYF
TGTGCCAGCAGCCGTCGGGAGAGCTCCTACGAGCAGTACTTC
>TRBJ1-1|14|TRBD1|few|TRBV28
CASSRPGTVSEAFF
TGTGCCAGCAGCCGCCCCGGGACAGTCTCTGAAGCTTTCTTT
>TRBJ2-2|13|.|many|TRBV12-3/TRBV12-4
CASRLQGFGELFF
TGTGCCAGCAGATTGCAGGGATTCGGGGAGCTGTTTTTT
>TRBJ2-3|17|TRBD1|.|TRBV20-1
CCARDLDGTGPTDTQYF
TGCTGTGCTAGAGATCTTGACGGGACAGGGCCCACAGATACGCAGTATTTT
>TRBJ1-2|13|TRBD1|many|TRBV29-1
CSVGRTGVRGYTF
TGCAGCGTTGGACGAACAGGGGTTCGTGGCTACACCTTC
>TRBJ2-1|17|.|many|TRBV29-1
CSVEAPDSQYSYNEQFF
TGCAGCGTTGAAGCCCCTGACAGCCAGTATTCCTACAATGAGCAGTTCTTC
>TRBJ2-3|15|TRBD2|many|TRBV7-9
CASSFRDYPTDTQYF
TGTGCCAGCAGCTTCCGGGACTATCCCACAGATACGCAGTATTTT
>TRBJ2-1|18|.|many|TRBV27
CASSLSVHREASVNEQFF
TGTGCCAGCAGTTTATCAGTCCACCGTGAGGCCTCTGTCAATGAGCAGTTCTTC
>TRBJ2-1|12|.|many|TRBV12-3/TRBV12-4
CASSPLGNEQFF
TGTGCCAGCAGTCCGTTAGGGAATGAGCAGTTCTTC
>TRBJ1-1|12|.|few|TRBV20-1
CSARDISTEAFF
TGCAGTGCTAGAGATATTTCCACTGAAGCTTTCTTT
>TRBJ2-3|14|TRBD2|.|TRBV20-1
CSAEGTSELDTQYF
TGCAGTGCCGAGGGGACTAGCGAGTTAGATACGCAGTATTTT